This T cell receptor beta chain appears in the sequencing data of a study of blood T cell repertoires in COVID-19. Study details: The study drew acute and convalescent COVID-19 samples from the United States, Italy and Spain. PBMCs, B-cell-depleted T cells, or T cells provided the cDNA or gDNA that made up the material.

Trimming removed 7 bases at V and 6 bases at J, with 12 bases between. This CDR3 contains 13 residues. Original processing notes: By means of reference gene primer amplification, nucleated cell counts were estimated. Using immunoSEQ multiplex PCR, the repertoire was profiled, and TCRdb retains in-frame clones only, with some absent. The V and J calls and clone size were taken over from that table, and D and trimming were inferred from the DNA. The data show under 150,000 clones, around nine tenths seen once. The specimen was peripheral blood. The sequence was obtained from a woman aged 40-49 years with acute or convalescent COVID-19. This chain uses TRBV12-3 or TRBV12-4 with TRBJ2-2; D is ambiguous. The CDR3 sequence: CASTPPVSGELFF. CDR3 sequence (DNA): TGTGCCAGCACACCACCGGTCTCCGGGGAGCTGTTTTTT.